What follows is one T cell receptor beta chain and its context. V lost 5 bases and J 7 bases, leaving 12 bases between the germline ends. The CDR3 sequence is 13 residues long. Germline CDR1 and CDR2: MNHEY and SVGEGT. Sorting was used to obtain naive CD8 T cells (CD8+CD4-CCR7+CD45RA+). TCRdb passed the PCR reads through MiXCR, listing each CDR3 protein once. The data hold hundreds of thousands of distinct CDR3 sequences, with roughly 24% observed a single time. This record comes from a study of molecular identifiers for immune sequencing clone quantification. The clonotype was recovered from a human donor in good health. Some libraries in this study had Jurkat cell RNA spiked in. The chain joins TRBV6-2 or TRBV6-3 to TRBJ2-1; no definite D call. Specimen: naive CD8+ T cells from blood, with Jurkat cell RNA spiked in. The subset here: FACS-sorted CD8+CD4-CCR7+CD45RA+ naive T cells. CDR3 loop: CASSDDLLNEQFF. CDR3 coding DNA: TGTGCCAGCAGTGACGACCTCTTAAATGAGCAGTTCTTC.